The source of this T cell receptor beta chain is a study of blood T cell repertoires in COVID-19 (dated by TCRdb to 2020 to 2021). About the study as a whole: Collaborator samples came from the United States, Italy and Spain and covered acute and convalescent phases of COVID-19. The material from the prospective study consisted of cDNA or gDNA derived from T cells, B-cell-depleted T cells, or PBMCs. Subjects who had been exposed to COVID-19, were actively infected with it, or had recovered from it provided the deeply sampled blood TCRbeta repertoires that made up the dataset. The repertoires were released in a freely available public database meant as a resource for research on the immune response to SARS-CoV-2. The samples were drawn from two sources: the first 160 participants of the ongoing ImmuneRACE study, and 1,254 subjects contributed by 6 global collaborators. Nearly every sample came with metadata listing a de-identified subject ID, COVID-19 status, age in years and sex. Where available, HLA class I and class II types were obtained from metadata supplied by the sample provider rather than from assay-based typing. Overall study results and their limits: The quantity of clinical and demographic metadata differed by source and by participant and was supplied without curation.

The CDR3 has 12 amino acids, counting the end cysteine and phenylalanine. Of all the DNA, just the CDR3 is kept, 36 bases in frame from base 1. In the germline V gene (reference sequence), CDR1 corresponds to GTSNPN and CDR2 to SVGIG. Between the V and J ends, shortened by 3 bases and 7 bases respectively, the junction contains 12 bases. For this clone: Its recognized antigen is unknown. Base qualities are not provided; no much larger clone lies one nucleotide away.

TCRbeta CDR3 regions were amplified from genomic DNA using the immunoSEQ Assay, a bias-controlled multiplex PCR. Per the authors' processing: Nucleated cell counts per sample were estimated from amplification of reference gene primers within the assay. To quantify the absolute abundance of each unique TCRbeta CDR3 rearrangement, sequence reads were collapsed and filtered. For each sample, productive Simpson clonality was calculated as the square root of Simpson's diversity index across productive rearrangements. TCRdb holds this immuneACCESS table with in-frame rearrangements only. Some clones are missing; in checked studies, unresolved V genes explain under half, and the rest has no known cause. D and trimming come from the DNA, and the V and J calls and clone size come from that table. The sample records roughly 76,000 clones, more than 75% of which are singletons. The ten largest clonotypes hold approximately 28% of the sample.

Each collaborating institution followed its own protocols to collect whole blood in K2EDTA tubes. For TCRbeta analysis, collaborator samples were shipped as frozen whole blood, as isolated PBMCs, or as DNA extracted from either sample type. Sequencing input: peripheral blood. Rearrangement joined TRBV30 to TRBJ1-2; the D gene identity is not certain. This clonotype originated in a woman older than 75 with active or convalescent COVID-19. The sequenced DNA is TGTGCCTGGAGACCCGGGGAAAGTGGCTACACCTTC. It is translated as CAWRPGESGYTF.